The next 10 T cell receptor beta chains were all read from a single sample in a study of tumor-infiltrating lymphocytes in primary liver carcinoma. Making TCR beta cDNA involved approximately 520 ng total RNA and a constant-region primer. Libraries of TCR beta came from three nested multiplex PCR rounds with slightly modified ARM-PCR. Primers for the first two PCR rounds were TRBV1-TRBV30 forward primers and a C-beta reverse primer (roughly 10 cycles per round). Each CDR3 protein is one row after TCRdb ran MiXCR on the multiplex PCR reads. The top ten hold approximately 21% of the sample, which has roughly 100,000 distinct CDR3 sequences, roughly four fifths seen once. The study co-extracted DNA and RNA from about 20-30 mg of unsorted bulk tissue. The sample taken for sequencing was liver tumor tissue from sampling region 3. Subset meaning: tumor region T3, left-lateral pole. Source of these receptors: a man aged 40-49 years with primary liver carcinoma and hepatitis B virus infection.

This clonotype was detected many times. This chain links TRBV5-6 with TRBJ2-5, with D maybe TRBD2 (5 bases). The germline CDR1 and CDR2 sequences are SGHDT and YYEEEE. Trimming pared 6 bases from V and 0 bases from J, leaving 9 bases between. The CDR3 contains 13 residues. CDR3 in amino acids: CASKWRDQETQYF. The CDR3 region has the DNA TGTGCCAGCAAATGGCGGGACCAAGAGACCCAGTACTTC.

This clonotype was found a few times. The chain carries TRBV7-6 and TRBJ2-5; D remains unclear. The V and J ends lost 0 bases and 4 bases respectively, with 18 bases between them. The CDR3 length is 17 residues. The germline gives CDR1 SGHVS, CDR2 FNYEAQ. The CDR3 DNA reads as TGTGCCAGCAGCTTAGCGCCGACGACGATCGCCCCAGAGACCCAGTACTTC. Translating it yields CASSLAPTTIAPETQYF.

In regard to this clonotype: One junction end does not reproduce the germline sequence, and a read error may be involved. The chain joins TRBV4-1 to TRBJ2-2; TRBD2 aligns across 9 bases. The CDR3 has 17 amino acids. Germline assignment: CDR1 MGHRA and CDR2 YSYEKL. The CDR3 loop is CASSHDPKRGAIGELFF. CDR3 bases: TGTGCCAGCAGCCATGACCCTAAGCGGGGGGCGATTGGGGAGCTGTTTTTT.

Note on this clonotype: One end of the junction fails to match germline, which may point to a read error. CDR3 protein: CASSQDPKPGATGELFF. In DNA, the CDR3 is TGCGCCAGCAGCCAAGACCCTAAGCCGGGGGCGACCGGGGAACTGTTTTTT. The chain joins TRBV4-1 to TRBJ2-2; D is tentatively TRBD1 or TRBD2 (6 bases each). CDR1 and CDR2 (germline): MGHRA, YSYEKL. The CDR3 is 17 amino acids.

About this clonotype: A junction end diverges from the germline sequence, so it may reflect a read error. The V and J genes are TRBV4-2 and TRBJ2-2; D may be TRBD1 or TRBD2 (5 bases each). The CDR3 length is 15 residues. Germline lookup yields CDR1 LGHNA and CDR2 YNFKEQ. In DNA form, the CDR3 reads TGTGGCAGCAGCCAGTTGACAGACCACACCGGGGAGATGTTTTTT. This gives the protein CGSSQLTDHTGEMFF.

For this clonotype: The junction differs from germline at one of its ends, possibly a read error. This sequence joins TRBV28 and TRBJ1-2, with TRBD1 matching over 10 bases. CDR1 is MDHEN, CDR2 SYDVKM, per germline. There are 16 residues in the CDR3. This chain's CDR3 is CASSWDRGTFNYGYTF. CDR3 sequence (DNA): TGTGCCAGCAGTTGGGACAGGGGAACTTTCAACTACGGCTACACCTTC.

For this clonotype: A read error is possible here, since a much larger clone lies one base away. The chain links TRBV6-1 to TRBJ2-3, with a possible D match to TRBD2 (6 bases). CDR3 length equals 16 residues. CDR1 and CDR2 (germline): MNHNS, SASEGT. V lost 10 bases and J lost 0, with 20 bases in between. The CDR3 nucleotides are TGTGCCAACACCGCCCAGCGGGCGGCTAGCACAGATACGCAGTATTTT. Translated: CANTAQRAASTDTQYF.

The V and J genes are TRBV29-1 and TRBJ1-2; D is uncertain. The CDR3 is made up of 13 amino acids. CDR1 and CDR2 (germline): SQVTM, ANQGSEA. V dropped 5 bases and J dropped 8 bases, with 18 bases sitting between them. The chain's CDR3 is CSVPVVSADGYTF. CDR3 DNA: TGCAGCGTTCCAGTGGTCTCGGCGGACGGCTACACCTTC.

The chain is built from TRBV28 and TRBJ2-7; D gene unclear. The CDR3 sequence is 14 residues long. Germline CDR1 is MDHEN and CDR2 is SYDVKM. Trimming stripped 7 bases from V and 12 bases from J, with 25 bases between. Here the CDR3 reads CASNPLADQRVGYF. CDR3 bases: TGTGCCAGCAATCCCCTGGCGGACCAGAGAGTCGGGTACTTC.

Of note for this clonotype: Relative to the germline gene, one junction end is altered; a read error may explain this. In DNA, the CDR3 is TGTGCCAGCAGCCAAGGTGGCGGGGTTGGGGGGCAGTTATTC. It yields the protein CASSQGGGVGGQLF. The J gene is TRBJ2-1, the V gene TRBV14; D tentatively fits TRBD1 or TRBD2 (6 bases each). In germline, CDR1 is SGHDN, CDR2 FVKESK. The CDR3 consists of 14 residues.